Shown below are 11 T cell receptor beta chains from a single sample sequenced in a study of blood T cells in healthy people across ages. Then a second PCR, running about 7 to 11 cycles, was carried out with a sample-barcoded 5' primer and a J-beta primer mix. Each CDR3 protein is one row after TCRdb ran MiXCR on the 5' RACE reads. The table has some 890,000 distinct CDR3 sequences, almost 30% seen once. This sample was shared with a second study, whose subject was T cells of mothers and their children.

Sequencing used blood. These receptors all stem from a woman aged 40 to 55 in good health.

The gene calls are TRBV15 and TRBJ2-2, with D perhaps assigned TRBD1 or TRBD2 (5 bases each). The V end was cut by 6 bases, the J end by 6 bases, with 14 bases between. This CDR3 region has 14 residues. Germline V gene lookup returns CDR1 LNHNV and CDR2 YYDKDF (reference sequence). The CDR3 protein is CATSPRGSPGELFF. CDR3 in DNA: TGTGCCACCAGTCCGAGGGGTTCCCCCGGGGAGCTGTTTTTT.

A word on this clonotype: A much more abundant neighbour one base away suggests this may be a read error. This chain uses TRBV7-9 with TRBJ2-7; 7 bases line up with TRBD1. This CDR3 comprises 14 residues. Germline CDR1 is SEHNR and CDR2 is FQNEAQ (reference sequence). With V trimmed by 4 bases and J by 7 bases, 10 bases remained unmatched. The CDR3 DNA follows: TGTGCCAGCAGCTCCGACAGGGCCGGCAATGAGCAGTACTTC. This translates into CASSSDRAGNEQYF.

For this clonotype: This may come from a read error, since a much larger clone is one base off. The chain carries TRBV9 and TRBJ2-6, with D perhaps matching TRBD1 (6 bases). The CDR3 covers 17 residues. The V gene's germline CDR1 is SGDLS and CDR2 YYNGEE. The CDR3 DNA is TGTGCCAGCAGCGTAGGCCAGGGGAGCTCTGGGGCCAGCGTCCTGACTTTC. Protein sequence: CASSVGQGSSGASVLTF.

In regard to this clonotype: The conserved phenylalanine or tryptophan normally closing the CDR3 is absent here, so this likely arose from a read error. As DNA, the CDR3 is TGTGCCAGCAGTGATAAAGGGGGGGGTGAAGAGACCCAGTACCTC. Translated, it gives CASSDKGGGEETQYL. V gene TRBV6-4 combines with J gene TRBJ2-5, with D possibly TRBD2 on 7 matching bases. There are 15 residues in the CDR3. In germline, CDR1 is MRHNA, CDR2 SNTAGT. V was pared by 3 bases and J by 3 bases, with 14 bases between.

The chain links TRBV25-1 to TRBJ2-7; 7 nucleotides match TRBD1. Unmatched junction bases numbered 13, after V lost 3 bases and J lost 5 bases. The CDR3 totals 16 residues. CDR1 and CDR2 from the germline V gene are MGHDK and SYGVNS. CDR3 in amino acids: CASSDAPHGTVDEQYF. DNA for the CDR3: TGTGCCAGCAGTGATGCCCCACACGGGACAGTAGACGAGCAGTACTTC.

This clonotype has ten or more counts. The genes are TRBV7-2 and TRBJ1-5; D not certain. Trimming stripped 1 base from V and 2 bases from J, with 12 bases between. The germline V gene has CDR1 SGHTA and CDR2 FQGNSA. CDR3 size: 16 residues. CDR3 DNA sequence: TGTGCCAGCAGCTTAGGGGATGGGGTTGGCAATCAGCCCCAGCATTTT. Protein sequence: CASSLGDGVGNQPQHF.

This clonotype was counted many times. V is TRBV11-2 and J is TRBJ2-1; 11 bases match TRBD1. Trimming removed 1 base from V and 0 bases from J; junction bases left unmatched: 5. The CDR3 has 18 amino acids. CDR1 is SGHAT and CDR2 is FQNNGV in the germline V gene. The CDR3 sequence: CASSLVFGTGGSYNEQFF. The CDR3 DNA reads TGTGCCAGCAGCTTAGTTTTCGGGACAGGGGGCTCCTACAATGAGCAGTTCTTC.

The chain recombines TRBV28 with TRBJ2-7, with 10 bases lining up with TRBD1. V was pared by 3 bases and J by 1 base, with 6 bases of the junction left unmatched. Germline V lookup: CDR1 MDHEN, CDR2 SYDVKM. There are 16 residues in the CDR3. Here the CDR3 DNA reads TGTGCCAGCAGTTTGGTGGGGGACAGGGGTTCCTACGAGCAGTACTTC. Protein: CASSLVGDRGSYEQYF.

The rearrangement joins TRBV12-3 or TRBV12-4 to TRBJ2-1; D is perhaps TRBD1 (5 bases). Trimming cost V 6 bases and J 1 base, with 10 bases left between them. The CDR3 loop spans 14 amino acids. DNA of the CDR3: TGTGCCAGCAGGCAGACAGTTTCCTACAATGAGCAGTTCTTC. Amino acids: CASRQTVSYNEQFF.

The V call is TRBV24-1, the J call TRBJ2-1; possible D gene TRBD2, 5 bases. The CDR3 sequence is 16 residues long. Germline V gene sequence: CDR1 KGHDR, CDR2 SFDVKD. V lost 0 bases, J lost 7 bases, and 15 bases lay in between. The CDR3 spells CATSDLGKASFNEQFF. The CDR3 nucleotides read TGTGCCACCAGTGATTTGGGGAAGGCTAGCTTTAATGAGCAGTTCTTC.

Points on this clonotype: A much larger clone lies one base from this, so it may be a read error. The V call is TRBV7-2, the J call TRBJ1-2; D gene ambiguous. V lost 1 base and J 5 bases, leaving 11 bases between the germline ends. The germline V gene encodes CDR1 SGHTA and CDR2 FQGNSA. The CDR3 has 14 residues. The CDR3 region has the DNA TGTGCCAGCAGCTTAGTGGGAGAGACTTATGGCTACACCTTC. Protein: CASSLVGETYGYTF. Full variable domain (missing parts from reference TRBV7-2 and TRBJ1-2): GAGVSQSPSNKVTEKGKDVELRCDPISGHTALYWYRQSLGQGLEFLIYFQGNSAPDKSGLPSDRFSAERTGGSVSTLTIQRTQQEDSAVYLCASSLVGETYGYTFGSGTRLTVV.